This T cell receptor beta chain was retrieved from a study of technical replicates of blood from a few donors. V lost 0 bases and J lost 1, with 10 bases in between. The germline CDR1 and CDR2 sequences are SGHRS and YFSETQ. The length of the CDR3 is 15 residues. Sequencing used immunoSEQ multiplex PCR; TCRdb keeps in-frame clones, though not all of them. This sample has roughly 51,000 clones, with just under 95% found just once. The chain employs TRBV5-1 and TRBJ2-5; D remains ambiguous. This sequence was found in a human donor in good health. Some clones in this sample may be carry-over from other donors' samples. Source material: PBMCs. CDR3 in DNA: TGCGCCAGCAGCTTGGGCCCGCAGGCCCAAGAGACCCAGTACTTC. Protein sequence: CASSLGPQAQETQYF.